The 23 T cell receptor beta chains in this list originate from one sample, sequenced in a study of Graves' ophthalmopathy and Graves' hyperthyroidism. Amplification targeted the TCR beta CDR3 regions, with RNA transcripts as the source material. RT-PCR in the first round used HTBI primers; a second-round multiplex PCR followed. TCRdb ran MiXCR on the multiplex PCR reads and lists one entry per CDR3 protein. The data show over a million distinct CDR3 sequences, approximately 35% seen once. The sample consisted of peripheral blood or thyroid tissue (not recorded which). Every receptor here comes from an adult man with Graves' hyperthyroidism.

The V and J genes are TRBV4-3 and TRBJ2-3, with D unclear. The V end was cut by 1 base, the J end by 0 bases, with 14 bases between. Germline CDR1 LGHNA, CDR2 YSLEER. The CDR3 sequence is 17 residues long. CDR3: CASSQGLSALSTDTQYF. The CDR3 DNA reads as TGCGCCAGCAGCCAAGGGCTATCAGCGCTGAGCACAGATACGCAGTATTTT.

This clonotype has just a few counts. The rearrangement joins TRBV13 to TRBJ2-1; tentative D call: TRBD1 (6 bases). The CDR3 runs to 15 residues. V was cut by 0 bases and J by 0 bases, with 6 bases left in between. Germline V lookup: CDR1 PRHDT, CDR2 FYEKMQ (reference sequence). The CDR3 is CASSLGGASYNEQFF. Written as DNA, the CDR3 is TGTGCCAGCAGCTTAGGGGGGGCCTCCTACAATGAGCAGTTCTTC.

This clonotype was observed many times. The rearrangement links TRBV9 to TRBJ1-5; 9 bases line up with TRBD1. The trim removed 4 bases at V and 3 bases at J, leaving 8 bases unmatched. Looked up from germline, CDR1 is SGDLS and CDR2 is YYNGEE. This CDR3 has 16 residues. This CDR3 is CASSITGGEPNQPQHF. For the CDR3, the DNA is TGTGCCAGCAGCATCACAGGGGGCGAACCCAATCAGCCCCAGCATTTT. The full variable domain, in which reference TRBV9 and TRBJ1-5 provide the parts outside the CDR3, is DSGVTQTPKHLITATGQRVTLRCSPRSGDLSVYWYQQSLDQGLQFLIQYYNGEERAKGNILERFSAQQFPDLHSELNLSSLELGDSALYFCASSITGGEPNQPQHFGDGTRLSIL.

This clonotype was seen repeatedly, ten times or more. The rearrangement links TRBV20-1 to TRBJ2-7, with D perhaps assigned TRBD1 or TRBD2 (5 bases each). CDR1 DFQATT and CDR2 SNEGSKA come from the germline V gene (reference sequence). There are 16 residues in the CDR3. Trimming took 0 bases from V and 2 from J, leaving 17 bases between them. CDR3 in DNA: TGCAGTGCTAGAGAGCGACAGACTACTACCGCCTACGAGCAGTACTTC. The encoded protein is CSARERQTTTAYEQYF.

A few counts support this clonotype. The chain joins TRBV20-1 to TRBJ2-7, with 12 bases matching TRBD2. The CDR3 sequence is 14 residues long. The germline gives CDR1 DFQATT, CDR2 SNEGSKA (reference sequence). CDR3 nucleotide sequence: TGCAGCCTTACTAGCGGGGGGCCAAGGTACGAGCAGTACTTC. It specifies CSLTSGGPRYEQYF.

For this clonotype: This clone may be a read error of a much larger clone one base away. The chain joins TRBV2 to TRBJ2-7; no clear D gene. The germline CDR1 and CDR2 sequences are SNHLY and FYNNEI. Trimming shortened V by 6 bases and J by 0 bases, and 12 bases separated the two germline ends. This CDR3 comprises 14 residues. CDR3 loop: CASRVRQSSYEQYF. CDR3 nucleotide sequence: TGTGCCAGCAGGGTTAGGCAGAGCTCCTACGAGCAGTACTTC.

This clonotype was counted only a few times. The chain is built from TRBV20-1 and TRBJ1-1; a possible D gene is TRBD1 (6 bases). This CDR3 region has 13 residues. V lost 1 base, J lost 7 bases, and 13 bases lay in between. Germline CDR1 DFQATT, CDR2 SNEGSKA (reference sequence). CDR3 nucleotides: TGCAGTGCTAGAGGGGGGGCGTTTGGTGAAGCTTTCTTT. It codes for CSARGGAFGEAFF.

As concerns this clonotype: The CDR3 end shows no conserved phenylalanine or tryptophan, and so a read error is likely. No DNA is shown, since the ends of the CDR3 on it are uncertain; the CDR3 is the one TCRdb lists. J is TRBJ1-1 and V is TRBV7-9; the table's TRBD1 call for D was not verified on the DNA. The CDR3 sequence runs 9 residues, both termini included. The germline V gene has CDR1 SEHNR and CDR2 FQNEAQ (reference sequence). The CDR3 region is CASSFEGGG.

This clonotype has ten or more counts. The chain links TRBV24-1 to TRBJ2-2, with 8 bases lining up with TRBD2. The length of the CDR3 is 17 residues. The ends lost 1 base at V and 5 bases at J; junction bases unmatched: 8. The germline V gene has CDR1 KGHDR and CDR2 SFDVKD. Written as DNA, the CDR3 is TGTGCCACCAGTGATTTTTCAGCGGGAGTGAGTACCGGGGAGCTGTTTTTT. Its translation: CATSDFSAGVSTGELFF.

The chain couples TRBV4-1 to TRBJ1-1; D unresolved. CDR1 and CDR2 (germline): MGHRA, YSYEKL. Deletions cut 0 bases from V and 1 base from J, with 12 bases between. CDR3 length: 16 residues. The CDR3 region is CASSQEMTSRNTEAFF. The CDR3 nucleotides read TGCGCCAGCAGCCAAGAGATGACCTCCCGGAACACTGAAGCTTTCTTT.

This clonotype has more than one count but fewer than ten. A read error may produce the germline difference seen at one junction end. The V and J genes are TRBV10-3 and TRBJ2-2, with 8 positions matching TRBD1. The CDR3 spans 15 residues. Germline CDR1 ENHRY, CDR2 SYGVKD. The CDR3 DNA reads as TGTGCCAGCAGTTACTTGACAGGGGTCGGCGGGGAGCTGTTTTTT. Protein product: CASSYLTGVGGELFF.

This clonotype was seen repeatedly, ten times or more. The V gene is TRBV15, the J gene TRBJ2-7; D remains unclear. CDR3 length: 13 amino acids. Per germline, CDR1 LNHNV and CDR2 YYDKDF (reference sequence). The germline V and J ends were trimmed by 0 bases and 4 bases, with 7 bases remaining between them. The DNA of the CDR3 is TGTGCCACCAGCAGAGATATGGTTTACGAGCAGTACTTC. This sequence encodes CATSRDMVYEQYF. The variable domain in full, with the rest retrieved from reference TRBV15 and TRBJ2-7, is DAMVIQNPRYQVTQFGKPVTLSCSQTLNHNVMYWYQQKSSQAPKLLFHYYDKDFNNEADTPDNFQSRRPNTSFCFLDIRSPGLGDTAMYLCATSRDMVYEQYFGPGTRLTVT.

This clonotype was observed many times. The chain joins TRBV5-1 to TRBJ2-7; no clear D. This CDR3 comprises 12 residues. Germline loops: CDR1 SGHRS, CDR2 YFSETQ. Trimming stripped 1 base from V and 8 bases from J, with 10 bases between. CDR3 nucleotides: TGCGCCAGCAGCTTGAATGAAGGCAAGCAGTACTTC. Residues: CASSLNEGKQYF.

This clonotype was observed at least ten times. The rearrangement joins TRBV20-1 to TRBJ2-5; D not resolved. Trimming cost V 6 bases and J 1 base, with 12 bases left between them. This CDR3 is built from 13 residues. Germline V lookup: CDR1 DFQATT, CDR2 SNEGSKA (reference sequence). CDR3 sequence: CSAENTAQETQYF. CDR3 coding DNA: TGCAGTGCAGAGAACACAGCCCAAGAGACCCAGTACTTC.

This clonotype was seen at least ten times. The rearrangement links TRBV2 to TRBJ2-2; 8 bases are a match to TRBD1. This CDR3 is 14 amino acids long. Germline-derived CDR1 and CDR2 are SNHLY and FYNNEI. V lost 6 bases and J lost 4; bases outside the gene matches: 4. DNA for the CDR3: TGTGCCAGCAGGGACAGGGTCCTCACCGGGGAGCTGTTTTTT. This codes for CASRDRVLTGELFF.

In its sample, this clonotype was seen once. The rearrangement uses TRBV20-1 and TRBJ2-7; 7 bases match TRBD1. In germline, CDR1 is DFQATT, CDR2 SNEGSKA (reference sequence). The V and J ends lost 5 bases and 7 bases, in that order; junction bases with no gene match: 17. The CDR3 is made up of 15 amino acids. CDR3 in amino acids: CSADPDRAFLQEQYF. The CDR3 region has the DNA TGCAGTGCTGATCCTGACAGGGCGTTTCTCCAAGAGCAGTACTTC.

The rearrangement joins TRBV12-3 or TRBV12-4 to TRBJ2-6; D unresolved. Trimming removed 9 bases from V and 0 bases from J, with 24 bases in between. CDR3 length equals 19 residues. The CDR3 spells CASARPTEPAHSGANVLTF. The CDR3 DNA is TGTGCCAGTGCTAGGCCTACCGAGCCCGCTCACTCTGGGGCCAACGTCCTGACTTTC.

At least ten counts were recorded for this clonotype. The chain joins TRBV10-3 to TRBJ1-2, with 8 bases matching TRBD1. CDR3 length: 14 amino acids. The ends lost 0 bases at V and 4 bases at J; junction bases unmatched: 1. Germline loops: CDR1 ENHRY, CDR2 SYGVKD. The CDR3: CAISESQGVYGYTF. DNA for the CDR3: TGTGCCATCAGTGAGTCACAGGGGGTCTATGGCTACACCTTC.

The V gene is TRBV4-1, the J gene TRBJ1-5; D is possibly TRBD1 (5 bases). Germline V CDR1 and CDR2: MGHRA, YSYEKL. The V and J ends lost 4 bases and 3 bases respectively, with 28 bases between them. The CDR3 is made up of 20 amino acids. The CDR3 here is CASSPLWGGGVLRANQPQHF. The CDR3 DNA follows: TGCGCCAGCAGCCCCCTTTGGGGGGGAGGTGTTCTTAGAGCCAATCAGCCCCAGCATTTT.

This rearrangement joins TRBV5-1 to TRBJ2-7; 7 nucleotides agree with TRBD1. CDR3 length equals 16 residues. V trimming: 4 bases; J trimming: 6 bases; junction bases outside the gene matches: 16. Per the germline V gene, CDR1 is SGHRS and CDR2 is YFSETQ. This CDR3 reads CASSPRQGSVRGEQYF. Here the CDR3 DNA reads TGCGCCAGCAGCCCGCGACAGGGAAGTGTTCGCGGCGAGCAGTACTTC.

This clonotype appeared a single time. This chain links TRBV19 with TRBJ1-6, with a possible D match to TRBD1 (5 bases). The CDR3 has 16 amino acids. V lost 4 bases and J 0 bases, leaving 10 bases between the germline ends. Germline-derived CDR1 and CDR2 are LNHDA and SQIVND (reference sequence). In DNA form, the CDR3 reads TGTGCCAGTAGTACCGACAGCAGCTCCTATAATTCACCCCTCCACTTT. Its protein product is CASSTDSSSYNSPLHF.

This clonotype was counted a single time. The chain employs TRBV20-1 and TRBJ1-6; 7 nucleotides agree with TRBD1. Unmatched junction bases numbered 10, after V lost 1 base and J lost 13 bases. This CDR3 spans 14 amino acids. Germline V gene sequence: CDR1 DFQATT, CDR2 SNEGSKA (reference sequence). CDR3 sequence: CSARGGTDNQPLHF. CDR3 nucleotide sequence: TGCAGTGCTAGAGGCGGGACAGACAATCAGCCCCTCCACTTT.

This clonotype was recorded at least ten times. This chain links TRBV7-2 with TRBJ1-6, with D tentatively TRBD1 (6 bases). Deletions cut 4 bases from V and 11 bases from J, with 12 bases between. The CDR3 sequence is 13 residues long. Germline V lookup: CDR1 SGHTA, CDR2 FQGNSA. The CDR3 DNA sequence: TGTGCCAGCAGCTACGACAGGAACGCACCCCTCCACTTT. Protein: CASSYDRNAPLHF. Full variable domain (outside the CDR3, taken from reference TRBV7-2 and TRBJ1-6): GAGVSQSPSNKVTEKGKDVELRCDPISGHTALYWYRQSLGQGLEFLIYFQGNSAPDKSGLPSDRFSAERTGGSVSTLTIQRTQQEDSAVYLCASSYDRNAPLHFGNGTRLTVT.